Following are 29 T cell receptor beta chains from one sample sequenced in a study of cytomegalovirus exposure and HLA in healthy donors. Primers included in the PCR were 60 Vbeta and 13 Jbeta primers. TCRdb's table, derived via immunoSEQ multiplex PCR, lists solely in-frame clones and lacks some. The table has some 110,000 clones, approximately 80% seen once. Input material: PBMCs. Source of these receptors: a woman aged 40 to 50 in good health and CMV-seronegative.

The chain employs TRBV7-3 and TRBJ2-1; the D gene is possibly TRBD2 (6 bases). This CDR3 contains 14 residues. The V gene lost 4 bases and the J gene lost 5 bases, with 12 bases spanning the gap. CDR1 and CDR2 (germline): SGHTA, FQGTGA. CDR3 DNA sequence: TGTGCCAGCAGCTCGCAACTAGCTAACAATGAGCAGTTCTTC. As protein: CASSSQLANNEQFF.

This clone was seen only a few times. The CDR3 reads CARRMGGPPYNEQFF. In nucleotides, the CDR3 is TGCGCCAGACGGATGGGAGGCCCGCCCTACAATGAGCAGTTCTTC. This rearrangement joins TRBV4-3 to TRBJ2-1; D perhaps matches TRBD2 (6 bases). This CDR3 spans 15 amino acids. V was cut by 9 bases and J by 2 bases, with 17 bases left in between. CDR1 is LGHNA, CDR2 YSLEER, per germline.

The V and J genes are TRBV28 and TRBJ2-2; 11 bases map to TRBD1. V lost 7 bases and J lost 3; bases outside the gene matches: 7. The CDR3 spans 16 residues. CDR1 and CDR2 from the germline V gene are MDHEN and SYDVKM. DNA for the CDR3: TGTGCCAGCACCAGTTGGGACAGGGGGTACACCGGGGAGCTGTTTTTT. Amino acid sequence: CASTSWDRGYTGELFF.

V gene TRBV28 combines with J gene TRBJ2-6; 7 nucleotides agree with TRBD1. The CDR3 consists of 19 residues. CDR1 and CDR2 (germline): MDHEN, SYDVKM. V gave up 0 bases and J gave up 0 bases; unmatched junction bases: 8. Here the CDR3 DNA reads TGTGCCAGCAGTTTATGGTCTAACAGGGGCTTCTCTGGGGCCAACGTCCTGACTTTC. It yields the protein CASSLWSNRGFSGANVLTF.

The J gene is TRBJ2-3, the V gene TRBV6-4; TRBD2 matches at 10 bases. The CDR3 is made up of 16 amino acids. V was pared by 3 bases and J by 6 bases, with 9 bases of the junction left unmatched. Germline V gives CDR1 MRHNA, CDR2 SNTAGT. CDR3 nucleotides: TGTGCCAGCAGTGATACGCCAGCGGGAGGGTTCGATACGCAGTATTTT. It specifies CASSDTPAGGFDTQYF.

The CDR3 sequence is CASSPGQGSNTEAFF. In DNA form, the CDR3 reads TGTGCCAGCAGCCCAGGACAGGGCAGTAACACTGAAGCTTTCTTT. V and J are TRBV7-2 and TRBJ1-1; 8 nucleotides agree with TRBD1. Germline trimming cut 5 bases from V and 2 bases from J; bases unmatched to any gene: 7. The germline gives CDR1 SGHTA, CDR2 FQGNSA. This CDR3 comprises 15 residues.

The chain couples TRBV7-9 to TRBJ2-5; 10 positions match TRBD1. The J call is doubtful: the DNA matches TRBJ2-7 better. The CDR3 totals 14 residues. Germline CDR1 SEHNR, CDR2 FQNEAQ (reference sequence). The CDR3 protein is CASSLRQGANEQYF. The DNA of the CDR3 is TGTGCCAGCAGCTTAAGACAGGGGGCAAACGAGCAGTACTTC.

For the CDR3, the DNA is TGTGCCAGCAGCCTGATGGGAGCGGGAACAACAGATACGCAGTATTTT. This translates into CASSLMGAGTTDTQYF. V gene TRBV11-2 combines with J gene TRBJ2-3; 7 bases map to TRBD2. The CDR3 runs 16 residues. Trimming took 5 bases from V and 3 from J; bases not matched to a gene: 11. Germline CDR1 is SGHAT and CDR2 is FQNNGV.

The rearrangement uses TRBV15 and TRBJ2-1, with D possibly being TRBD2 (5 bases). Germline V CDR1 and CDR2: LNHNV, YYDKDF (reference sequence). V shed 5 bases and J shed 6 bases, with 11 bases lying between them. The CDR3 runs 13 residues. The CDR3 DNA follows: TGTGCCACCAGCTCACTACGGGGCAATGAGCAGTTCTTC. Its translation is CATSSLRGNEQFF.

The CDR3 DNA follows: TGTGCCAGCAGCCCCCTGACAGTTAGAAACACCATATATTTT. Amino acids: CASSPLTVRNTIYF. The V call is TRBV7-2, the J call TRBJ1-3, with D possibly matching TRBD1 (5 bases). The V gene's germline CDR1 is SGHTA and CDR2 FQGNSA. The CDR3 covers 14 residues. Trimming pared 5 bases from V and 5 bases from J, leaving 13 bases between.

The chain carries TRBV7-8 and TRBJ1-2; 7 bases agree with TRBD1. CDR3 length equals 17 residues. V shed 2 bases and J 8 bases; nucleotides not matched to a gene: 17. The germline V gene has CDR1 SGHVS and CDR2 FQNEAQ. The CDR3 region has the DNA TGTGCCAGCAGCTTACTGAGGATAAGACAGGGCTTTGACGGCTACACCTTC. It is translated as CASSLLRIRQGFDGYTF.

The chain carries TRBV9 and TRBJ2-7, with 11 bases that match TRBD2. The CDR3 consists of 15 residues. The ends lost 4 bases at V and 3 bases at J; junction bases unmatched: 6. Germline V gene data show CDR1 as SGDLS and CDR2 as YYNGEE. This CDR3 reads CASSQGGTSGYEQYF. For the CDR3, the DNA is TGTGCCAGCAGCCAGGGAGGGACTAGCGGCTACGAGCAGTACTTC.

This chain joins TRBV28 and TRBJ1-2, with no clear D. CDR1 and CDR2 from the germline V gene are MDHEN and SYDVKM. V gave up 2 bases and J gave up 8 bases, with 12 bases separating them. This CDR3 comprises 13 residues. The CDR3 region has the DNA TGTGCCAGCAGTTTACCTGTATTGGGCGGCTACACCTTC. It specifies CASSLPVLGGYTF.

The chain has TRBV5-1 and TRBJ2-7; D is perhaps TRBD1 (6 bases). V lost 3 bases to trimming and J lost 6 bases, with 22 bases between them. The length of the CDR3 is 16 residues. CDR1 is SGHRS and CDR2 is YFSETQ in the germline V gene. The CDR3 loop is CASSSGTGITLSEQYF. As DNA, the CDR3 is TGCGCCAGCAGCTCGGGAACAGGGATCACATTGAGCGAGCAGTACTTC.

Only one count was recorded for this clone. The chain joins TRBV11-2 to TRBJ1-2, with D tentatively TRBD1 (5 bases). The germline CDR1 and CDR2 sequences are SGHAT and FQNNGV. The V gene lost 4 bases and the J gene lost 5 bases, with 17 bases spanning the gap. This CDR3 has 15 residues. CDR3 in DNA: TGTGCCAGCAGCTCACAGAAGGGGATCGGGTATGGCTACACCTTC. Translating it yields CASSSQKGIGYGYTF.

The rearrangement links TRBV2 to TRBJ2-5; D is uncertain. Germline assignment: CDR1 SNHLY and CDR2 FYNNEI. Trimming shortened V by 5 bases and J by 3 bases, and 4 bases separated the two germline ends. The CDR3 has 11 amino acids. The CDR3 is CASSQEETQYF. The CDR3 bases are TGTGCCAGCAGTCAGGAAGAGACCCAGTACTTC.

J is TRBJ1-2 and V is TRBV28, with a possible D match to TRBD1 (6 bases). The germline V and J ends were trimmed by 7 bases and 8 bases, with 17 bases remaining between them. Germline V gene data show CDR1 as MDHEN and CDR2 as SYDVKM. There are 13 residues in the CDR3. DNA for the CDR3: TGTGCCAGCAACCTCTTAGGGGGTCGAGGCTACACCTTC. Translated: CASNLLGGRGYTF.

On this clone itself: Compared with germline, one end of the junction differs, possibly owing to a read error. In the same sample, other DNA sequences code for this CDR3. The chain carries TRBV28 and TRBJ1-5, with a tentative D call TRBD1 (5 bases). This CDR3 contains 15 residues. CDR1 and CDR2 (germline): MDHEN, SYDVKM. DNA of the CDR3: TGTGCCAGCAGTACGGTTCCGACAGCGAATCAGCCTCAGCATTTT. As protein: CASSTVPTANQPQHF.

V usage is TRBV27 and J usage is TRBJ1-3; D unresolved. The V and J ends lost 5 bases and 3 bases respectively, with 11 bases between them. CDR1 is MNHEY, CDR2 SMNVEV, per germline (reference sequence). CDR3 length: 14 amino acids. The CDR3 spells CASSIFSGGNTIYF. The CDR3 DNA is TGTGCCAGCAGTATTTTCTCCGGTGGAAACACCATATATTTT.

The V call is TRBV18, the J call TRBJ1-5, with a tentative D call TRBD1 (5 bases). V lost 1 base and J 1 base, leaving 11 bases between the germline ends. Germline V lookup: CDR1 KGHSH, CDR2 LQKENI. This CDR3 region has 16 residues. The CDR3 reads CASSPRGGRSNQPQHF. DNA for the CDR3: TGTGCCAGCTCACCACGGGGGGGACGGAGCAATCAGCCCCAGCATTTT. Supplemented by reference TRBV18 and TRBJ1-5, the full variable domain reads NAGVMQNPRHLVRRRGQEARLRCSPMKGHSHVYWYRQLPEEGLKFMVYLQKENIIDESGMPKERFSAEFPKEGPSILRIQQVVRGDSAAYFCASSPRGGRSNQPQHFGDGTRLSIL.

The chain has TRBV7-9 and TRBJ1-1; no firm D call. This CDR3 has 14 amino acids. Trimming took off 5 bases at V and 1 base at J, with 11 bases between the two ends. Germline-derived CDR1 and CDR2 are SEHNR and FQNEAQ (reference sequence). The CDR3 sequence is CASSHQRGNTEAFF. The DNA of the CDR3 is TGTGCCAGCAGCCACCAACGCGGGAACACTGAAGCTTTCTTT. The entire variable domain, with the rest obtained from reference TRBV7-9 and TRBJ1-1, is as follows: DTGVSQNPRHKITKRGQNVTFRCDPISEHNRLYWYRQTLGQGPEFLTYFQNEAQLEKSRLLSDRFSAERPKGSFSTLEIQRTEQGDSAMYLCASSHQRGNTEAFFGQGTRLTVV.

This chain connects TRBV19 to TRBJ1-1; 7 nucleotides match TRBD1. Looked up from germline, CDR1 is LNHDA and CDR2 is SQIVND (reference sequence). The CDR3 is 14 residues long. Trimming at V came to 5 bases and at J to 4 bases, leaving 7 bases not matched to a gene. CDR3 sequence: CASSFQGGFTEAFF. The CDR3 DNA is TGTGCCAGTAGTTTCCAGGGGGGATTCACTGAAGCTTTCTTT.

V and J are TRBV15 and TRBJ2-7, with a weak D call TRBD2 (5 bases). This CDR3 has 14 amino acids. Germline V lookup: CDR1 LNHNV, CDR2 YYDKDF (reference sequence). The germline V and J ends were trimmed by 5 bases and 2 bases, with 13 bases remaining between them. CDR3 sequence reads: CATSRARGAYEQYF. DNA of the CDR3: TGTGCCACCAGCCGAGCCCGGGGAGCCTACGAGCAGTACTTC.

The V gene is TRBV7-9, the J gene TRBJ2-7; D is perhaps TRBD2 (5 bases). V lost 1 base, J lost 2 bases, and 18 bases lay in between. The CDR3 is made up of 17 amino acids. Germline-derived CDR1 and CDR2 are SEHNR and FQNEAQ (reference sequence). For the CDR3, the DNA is TGTGCCAGCAGCTTAGTATCGGGGTCTCCCCTAACCTACGAGCAGTACTTC. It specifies CASSLVSGSPLTYEQYF.

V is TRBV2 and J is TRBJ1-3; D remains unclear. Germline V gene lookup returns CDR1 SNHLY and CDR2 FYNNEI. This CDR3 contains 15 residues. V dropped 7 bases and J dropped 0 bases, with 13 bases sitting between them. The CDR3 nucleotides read TGTGCCAGCACCCCGGGGAGAGGCTCTGGAAACACCATATATTTT. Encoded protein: CASTPGRGSGNTIYF.

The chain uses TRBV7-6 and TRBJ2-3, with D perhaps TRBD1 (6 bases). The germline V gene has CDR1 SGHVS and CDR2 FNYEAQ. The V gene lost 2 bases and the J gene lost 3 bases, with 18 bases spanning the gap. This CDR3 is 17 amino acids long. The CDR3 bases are TGTGCCAGCAGCTTAACGAGATCCATCAGGGGTACAGATACGCAGTATTTT. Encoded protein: CASSLTRSIRGTDTQYF.

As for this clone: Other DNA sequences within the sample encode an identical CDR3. CDR3 sequence: CASSQDRGASNTEAFF. In DNA, the CDR3 is TGCGCCAGCAGCCAAGATCGGGGAGCCTCGAACACTGAAGCTTTCTTT. V usage is TRBV4-3 and J usage is TRBJ1-1; D gene uncertain. Germline V lookup: CDR1 LGHNA, CDR2 YSLEER. Trimming took off 0 bases at V and 1 base at J, with 12 bases between the two ends. The CDR3 extends over 16 amino acids.

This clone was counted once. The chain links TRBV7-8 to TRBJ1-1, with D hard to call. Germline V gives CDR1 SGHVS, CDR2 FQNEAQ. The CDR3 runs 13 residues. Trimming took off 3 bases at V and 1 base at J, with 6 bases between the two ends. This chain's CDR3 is CASSLVQNTEAFF. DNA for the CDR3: TGTGCCAGCAGCTTGGTACAGAACACTGAAGCTTTCTTT.

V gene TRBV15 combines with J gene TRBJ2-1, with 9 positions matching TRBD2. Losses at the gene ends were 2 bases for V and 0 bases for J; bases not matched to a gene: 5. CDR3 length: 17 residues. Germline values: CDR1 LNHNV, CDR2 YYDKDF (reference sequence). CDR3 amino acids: CATSRRTSVSSYNEQFF. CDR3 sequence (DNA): TGTGCCACCAGCAGACGGACTAGCGTCAGCTCCTACAATGAGCAGTTCTTC.